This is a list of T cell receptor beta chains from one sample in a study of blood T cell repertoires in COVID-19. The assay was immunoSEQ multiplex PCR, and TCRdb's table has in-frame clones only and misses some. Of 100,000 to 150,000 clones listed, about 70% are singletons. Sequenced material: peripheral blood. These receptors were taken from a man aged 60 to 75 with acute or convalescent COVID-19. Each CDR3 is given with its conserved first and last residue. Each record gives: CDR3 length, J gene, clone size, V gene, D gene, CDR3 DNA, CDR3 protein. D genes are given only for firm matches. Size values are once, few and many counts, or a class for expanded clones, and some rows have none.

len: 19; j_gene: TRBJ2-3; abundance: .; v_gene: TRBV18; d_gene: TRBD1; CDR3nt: TGTGCCAGCTCACCAAAATTGGGGGCCTGGGGACAGAGCACAGATACGCAGTATTTT; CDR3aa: CASSPKLGAWGQSTDTQYF
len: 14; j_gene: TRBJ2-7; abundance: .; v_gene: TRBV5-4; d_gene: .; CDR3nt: TGTGCCAGCAGCCTTGGGTTAAGAGGCTACGAGCAGTACTTC; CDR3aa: CASSLGLRGYEQYF
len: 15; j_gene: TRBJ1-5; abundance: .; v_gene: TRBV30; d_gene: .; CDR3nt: TGTGCCTGGAGTGCCCCTCGGGGGGCGAGTCAGCCCCAGCATTTT; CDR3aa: CAWSAPRGASQPQHF
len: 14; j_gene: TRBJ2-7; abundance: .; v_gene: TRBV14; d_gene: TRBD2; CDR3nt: TGTGCCAGCAGCCAACTAGCGGGAGTCTACGAGCAGTACTTC; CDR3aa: CASSQLAGVYEQYF
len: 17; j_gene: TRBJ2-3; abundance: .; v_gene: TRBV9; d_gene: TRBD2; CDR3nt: TGTGCCAGCAGCACCCCGGGGAGCGGGAGTATAACAGATACGCAGTATTTT; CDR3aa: CASSTPGSGSITDTQYF
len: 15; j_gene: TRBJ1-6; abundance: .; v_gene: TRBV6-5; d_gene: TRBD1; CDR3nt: TGTGCCAGCAGGTTAGACAGGGGGCGAGAATCACCCCTCCACTTT; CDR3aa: CASRLDRGRESPLHF
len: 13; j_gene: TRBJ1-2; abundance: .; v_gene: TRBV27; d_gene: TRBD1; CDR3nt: TGTGCCAGCAGGGGGACAGGGACCTATGGCTACACCTTC; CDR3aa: CASRGTGTYGYTF
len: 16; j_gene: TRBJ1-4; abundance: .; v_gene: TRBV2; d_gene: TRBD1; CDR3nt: TGTGCCAGCAGCATAAAACCGGGACAGGCGAATGAAAAACTGTTTTTT; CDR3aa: CASSIKPGQANEKLFF
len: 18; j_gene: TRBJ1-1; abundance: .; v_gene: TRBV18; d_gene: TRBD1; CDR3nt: TGTGCCAGCTCACCACCGGGACAGGCTAACCGGGGAGTTGCTGAAGCTTTCTTT; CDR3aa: CASSPPGQANRGVAEAFF
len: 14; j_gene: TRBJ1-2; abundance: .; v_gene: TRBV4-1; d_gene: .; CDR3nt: TGCGCCAGCAGCCAAGACGGACAGCTCGGTGGCTACACCTTC; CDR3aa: CASSQDGQLGGYTF
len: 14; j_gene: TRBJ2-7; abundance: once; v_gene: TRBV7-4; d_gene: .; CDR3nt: TGTGCCAGCAGCTTACGCGGAAAGGTCGACGAGCAGTACTTC; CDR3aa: CASSLRGKVDEQYF
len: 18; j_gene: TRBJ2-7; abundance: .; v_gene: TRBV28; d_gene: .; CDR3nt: TGTGCCAGCAGTTTCCCCCCCGCTCGGCAGGTCCTTTCCTACGAGCAGTACTTC; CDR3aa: CASSFPPARQVLSYEQYF
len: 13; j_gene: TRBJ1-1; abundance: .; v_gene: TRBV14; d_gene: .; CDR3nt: TGTGCCAGCAGCCGGGGGGTTTCTACTGAAGCTTTCTTT; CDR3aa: CASSRGVSTEAFF
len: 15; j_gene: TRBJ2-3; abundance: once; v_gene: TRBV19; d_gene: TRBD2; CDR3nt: TGTGCCAGTAGTATAAGCGGGGGAAGCACAGATACGCAGTATTTT; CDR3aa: CASSISGGSTDTQYF
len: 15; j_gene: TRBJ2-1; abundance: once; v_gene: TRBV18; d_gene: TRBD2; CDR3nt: TGTGCCAGCTCACCCAGGACTAGCGCACACAATGAGCAGTTCTTC; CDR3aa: CASSPRTSAHNEQFF
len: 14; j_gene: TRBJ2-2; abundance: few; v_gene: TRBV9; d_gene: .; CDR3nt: TGTGCCAGCAGCGTAGTGGCGGAAACCGGGGAGCTGTTTTTT; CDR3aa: CASSVVAETGELFF
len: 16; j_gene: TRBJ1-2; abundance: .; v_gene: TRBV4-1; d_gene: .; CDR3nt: TGCGCCAGCAGCCAAGACCAACAGGGTCTCAACTATGGCTACACCTTC; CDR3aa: CASSQDQQGLNYGYTF
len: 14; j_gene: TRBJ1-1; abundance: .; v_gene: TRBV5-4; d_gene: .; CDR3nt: TGTGCCAGCAGCTTGGGTAGAGCGAACACTGAAGCTTTCTTT; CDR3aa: CASSLGRANTEAFF
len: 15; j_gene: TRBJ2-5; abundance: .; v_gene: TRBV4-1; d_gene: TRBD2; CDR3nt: TGCGCCAGCAGCCCCGGAGCGGGGTACCAAGAGACCCAGTACTTC; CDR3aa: CASSPGAGYQETQYF
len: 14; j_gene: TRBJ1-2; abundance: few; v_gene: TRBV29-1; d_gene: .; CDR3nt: TGCAGCGTTGGTAAGGGCAGTTCGGGATTTGGCTACACCTTC; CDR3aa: CSVGKGSSGFGYTF
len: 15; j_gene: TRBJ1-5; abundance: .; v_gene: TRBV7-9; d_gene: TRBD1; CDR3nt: TGTGCCAGCAGCTTGGGGACAGGGCTAAATCAGCCCCAGCATTTT; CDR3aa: CASSLGTGLNQPQHF
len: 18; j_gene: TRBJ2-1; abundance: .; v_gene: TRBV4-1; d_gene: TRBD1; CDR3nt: TGCGCCAGCAACCCCCGGGACAGGGGGCATCCGTGGTCCAATGAGCAGTTCTTC; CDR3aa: CASNPRDRGHPWSNEQFF
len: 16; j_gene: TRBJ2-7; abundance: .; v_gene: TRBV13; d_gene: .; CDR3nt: TGTGCCAGCAGCCCCTACCTCGGGTCTGTCTCGGACGAGCAGTACTTC; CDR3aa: CASSPYLGSVSDEQYF
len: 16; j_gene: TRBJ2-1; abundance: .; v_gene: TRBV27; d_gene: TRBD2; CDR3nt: TGTGCCAGCAGTTTCGCCCTAGCGGGAGGCCGGAATGAGCAGTTCTTC; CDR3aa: CASSFALAGGRNEQFF
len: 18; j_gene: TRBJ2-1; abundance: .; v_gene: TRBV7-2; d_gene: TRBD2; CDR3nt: TGTGCCAGCAGCTTTATGCCGTTAAGCGGGGGGGCGGATAATGAGCAGTTCTTC; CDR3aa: CASSFMPLSGGADNEQFF
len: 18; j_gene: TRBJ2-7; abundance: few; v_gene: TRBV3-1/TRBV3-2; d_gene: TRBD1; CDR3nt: TGTGCCAGCAGCCAAGAAAATGGGTTACGACAGGGGGCTTACGAGCAGTACTTC; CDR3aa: CASSQENGLRQGAYEQYF